These 24 T cell receptor beta chains originate from one sample sequenced in a study of control samples from healthy donors and cancer patients. Only in-frame clones appear in the TCRdb table, and some are missing; sequencing was by immunoSEQ multiplex PCR. The sample has some 90,000 clones; 91% are singletons. The specimen sequenced was blood. The receptors were gathered from a woman aged 25 to 45 in good health.

V gene TRBV7-3 combines with J gene TRBJ2-6; TRBD1 is a possible D gene (6 bases). The length of the CDR3 is 18 residues. Germline V gene lookup returns CDR1 SGHTA and CDR2 FQGTGA. V was shortened by 4 bases and J by 0 bases, with 16 bases between the two germline ends. The CDR3 protein is CASSYFQGTSSGANVLTF. CDR3 sequence (DNA): TGTGCCAGCAGCTACTTTCAGGGGACCAGCTCTGGGGCCAACGTCCTGACTTTC.

V usage is TRBV5-8 and J usage is TRBJ1-4, with 7 bases fitting TRBD1. CDR3 length: 16 amino acids. V shed 4 bases, J shed 8 bases, and the junction held 14 bases outside the gene matches. Per the germline V gene, CDR1 is SGHTS and CDR2 is YDEGEE. The CDR3 protein is CASSLGYTTGHEKLFF. The DNA of the CDR3 is TGTGCCAGCAGCCTGGGATACACGACAGGGCACGAAAAACTGTTTTTT.

The chain is built from TRBV3-1 (or the pseudogene TRBV3-2) and TRBJ1-5, with D uncertain. The CDR3 runs to 13 residues. Germline lookup yields CDR1 LGHDT and CDR2 YNNKEL (reference sequence). V was trimmed by 1 base and J by 5 bases, leaving 6 bases between them. CDR3 DNA: TGTGCCAGCAGCCAAGGCATAGATCAGCCCCAGCATTTT. The encoded protein is CASSQGIDQPQHF.

This clone appeared once. This chain links TRBV2 with TRBJ2-1; no clear D gene. CDR1 and CDR2 (germline): SNHLY, FYNNEI. This CDR3 comprises 13 residues. Trimming cost V 8 bases and J 5 bases, with 13 bases left between them. CDR3 protein: CASDERNNNEQFF. The CDR3 DNA reads as TGTGCCAGCGACGAAAGGAACAACAATGAGCAGTTCTTC.

V is TRBV3-1 (or the pseudogene TRBV3-2) and J is TRBJ2-1; 13 positions match TRBD2. This CDR3 has 18 amino acids. J lost 4 bases, V lost 7 bases, and 13 bases had no gene match. Looked up from germline, CDR1 is LGHDT and CDR2 is YNNKEL (reference sequence). The CDR3 region has the DNA TGTGCCAGCATCACAGGGACTAGCGGGAATCCCAAATACAATGAGCAGTTCTTC. It yields the protein CASITGTSGNPKYNEQFF.

This clone was counted once. The chain is built from TRBV2 and TRBJ2-7; TRBD2 might be the D (5 bases). The CDR3 covers 12 residues. Trimming took 7 bases from V and 6 from J, leaving 13 bases between them. Germline V gene lookup returns CDR1 SNHLY and CDR2 FYNNEI. CDR3 coding DNA: TGTGCCAGCACCTTCGGCGCGGGCGAGCAGTACTTC. Residues: CASTFGAGEQYF.

This clone was detected only once. V is TRBV24-1 and J is TRBJ2-1; 9 bases agree with TRBD1. There are 14 residues in the CDR3. The ends lost 4 bases at V and 8 bases at J; junction bases unmatched: 5. Germline V gives CDR1 KGHDR, CDR2 SFDVKD. CDR3 residues: CATSDQGQGYEQFF. CDR3 in DNA: TGTGCCACCAGTGACCAGGGACAGGGCTATGAGCAGTTCTTC.

This clone was counted a single time. This chain uses TRBV6-2 or TRBV6-3 with TRBJ2-7, with a possible D match to TRBD1 (6 bases). This CDR3 region has 14 residues. V gave up 6 bases and J gave up 4 bases, with 16 bases separating them. The germline V gene has CDR1 MNHEY and CDR2 SVGEGT. CDR3 coding DNA: TGTGCCAGCAGCCGATGGGACAAACCATACGAGCAGTACTTC. Translated, it gives CASSRWDKPYEQYF.

The sample holds one count of this clone. J is TRBJ1-6 and V is TRBV6-5; TRBD1 is a possible D gene (6 bases). The length of the CDR3 is 14 residues. CDR1 and CDR2 from the germline V gene are MNHEY and SVGAGI. V was cut by 6 bases and J by 7 bases, with 13 bases left in between. The CDR3 spells CASRPDRSNSPLHF. CDR3 nucleotides: TGTGCCAGCAGACCGGACAGATCCAATTCACCCCTCCACTTT.

The chain carries TRBV7-2 and TRBJ1-5; 8 bases fit TRBD1. J lost 0 bases, V lost 5 bases, and 9 bases had no gene match. Germline V gives CDR1 SGHTA, CDR2 FQGNSA. CDR3 length: 17 amino acids. CDR3 residues: CASSIPTGATSNQPQHF. The CDR3 bases are TGTGCCAGCAGCATTCCGACAGGGGCAACTAGCAATCAGCCCCAGCATTTT.

This chain connects TRBV30 to TRBJ2-1; the D gene is possibly TRBD2 (5 bases). The CDR3 runs 13 residues. Deletions cut 2 bases from V and 9 bases from J, with 14 bases between. Germline V gene sequence: CDR1 GTSNPN, CDR2 SVGIG (reference sequence). The CDR3 region is CAWSPTRRGEQFF. Written as DNA, the CDR3 is TGTGCCTGGAGTCCCACTCGTCGGGGTGAGCAGTTCTTC.

V and J are TRBV6-5 and TRBJ2-7, with 9 bases that match TRBD1. Germline loops: CDR1 MNHEY, CDR2 SVGAGI. The CDR3 sequence is 14 residues long. After removal of 6 bases from V and 1 base from J, the junction contained 4 bases not matched to a gene. CDR3 coding DNA: TGTGCCAGCAGGGGGACAGGGAATTCCTACGAGCAGTACTTC. Amino acid sequence: CASRGTGNSYEQYF.

This CDR3 reads CASRTTSTDTQYF. In nucleotides, the CDR3 is TGCGCCAGCCGGACGACTAGCACAGATACGCAGTATTTT. The chain links TRBV5-1 to TRBJ2-3; no clear D. Germline lookup yields CDR1 SGHRS and CDR2 YFSETQ. The length of the CDR3 is 13 residues. Trimming removed 7 bases from V and 0 bases from J, with 9 bases in between.

The chain has TRBV9 and TRBJ2-7; 8 positions agree with TRBD1. In germline, CDR1 is SGDLS, CDR2 YYNGEE. V dropped 5 bases and J dropped 1; count of bases not matched to a gene: 2. The CDR3 consists of 13 residues. In DNA form, the CDR3 reads TGTGCCAGCAGTACAGGGGGGTCCTACGAGCAGTACTTC. Protein sequence: CASSTGGSYEQYF.

The chain carries TRBV19 and TRBJ1-6, with D hard to call. Trimming shortened V by 3 bases and J by 6 bases, and 12 bases separated the two germline ends. Germline CDR1 is LNHDA and CDR2 is SQIVND (reference sequence). The CDR3 length is 15 residues. The CDR3 nucleotides are TGTGCCAGTAGTATCCAGTCCCCAGCTAATTCACCCCTCCACTTT. It specifies CASSIQSPANSPLHF.

V gene TRBV27 combines with J gene TRBJ1-4; a possible D gene is TRBD1 (6 bases). The CDR3 is made up of 15 amino acids. Germline V gene lookup returns CDR1 MNHEY and CDR2 SMNVEV (reference sequence). V was shortened by 3 bases and J by 8 bases, with 16 bases between the two germline ends. The CDR3 DNA reads TGTGCCAGCAGTTTGCGGGGGCTGAAAGGCGAAAAACTGTTTTTT. The encoded protein is CASSLRGLKGEKLFF. The full variable domain, rest sourced from reference TRBV27 and TRBJ1-4, is EAQVTQNPRYLITVTGKKLTVTCSQNMNHEYMSWYRQDPGLGLRQIYYSMNVEVTDKGDVPEGYKVSRKEKRNFPLILESPSPNQTSLYFCASSLRGLKGEKLFFGSGTQLSVL.

The chain employs TRBV7-6 and TRBJ2-3; tentatively, D is TRBD2 (6 bases). Germline V lookup: CDR1 SGHVS, CDR2 FNYEAQ. Between the trimmed V and J ends, which lost 7 bases and 5 bases, there was a span of 22 bases. This CDR3 contains 16 residues. CDR3 protein: CASNRLGRGTGDTQYF. The CDR3, as DNA: TGTGCCAGCAACAGACTCGGGCGGGGAACTGGAGATACGCAGTATTTT.

This chain uses TRBV25-1 with TRBJ2-7, with D tentatively TRBD1 (6 bases). Deletions cut 2 bases from V and 1 base from J, with 15 bases between. From germline, CDR1 is MGHDK and CDR2 SYGVNS. CDR3 length: 16 amino acids. CDR3 amino acids: CASSETGLRGSYEQYF. For the CDR3, the DNA is TGTGCCAGCAGTGAAACAGGGTTGAGGGGATCCTACGAGCAGTACTTC.

The chain combines TRBV9 with TRBJ1-3; D gene unclear. Germline CDR1 SGDLS, CDR2 YYNGEE. The CDR3 spans 18 residues. V dropped 4 bases and J dropped 0 bases, with 20 bases sitting between them. The CDR3 DNA reads TGTGCCAGCAGCCCCACGAGGGTCCCCACCCGCTCTGGAAACACCATATATTTT. Protein sequence: CASSPTRVPTRSGNTIYF.

The V call is TRBV10-3, the J call TRBJ2-7; no clear D. Trimming pared 9 bases from V and 3 bases from J, leaving 12 bases between. The germline CDR1 and CDR2 sequences are ENHRY and SYGVKD. This CDR3 has 12 residues. CDR3 amino acids: CAISDGYYEQYF. The CDR3 DNA sequence: TGTGCCATTTCGGACGGCTACTACGAGCAGTACTTC.

About this clone itself: The same CDR3 arises from other DNA sequences in this sample as well. The chain combines TRBV18 with TRBJ2-7; D is ambiguous. The CDR3 spans 12 residues. Trimming stripped 3 bases from V and 1 base from J, with 4 bases between. CDR1 and CDR2 (germline): KGHSH, LQKENI. The CDR3 protein is CASSPSSYEQYF. In DNA, the CDR3 is TGTGCCAGCTCACCGTCTTCCTACGAGCAGTACTTC.

This chain joins TRBV7-3 and TRBJ1-1; 10 nucleotides align to TRBD1. The CDR3 is 12 amino acids. Germline assignment: CDR1 SGHTA and CDR2 FQGTGA. The V gene end was trimmed by 8 bases and the J gene end by 3 bases; junction bases not matched to a gene: 0. DNA of the CDR3: TGTGCCAGCGGGACAGGGGACACTGAAGCTTTCTTT. It specifies CASGTGDTEAFF.

J is TRBJ2-7 and V is TRBV19; tentatively, D is TRBD1 (5 bases). Trimming removed 4 bases from V and 2 bases from J, with 12 bases in between. This CDR3 has 14 amino acids. Germline V lookup: CDR1 LNHDA, CDR2 SQIVND (reference sequence). The CDR3 spells CASSKTVVPYEQYF. CDR3 bases: TGTGCCAGTAGTAAGACAGTAGTCCCCTACGAGCAGTACTTC. Full variable domain (rest looked up from reference TRBV19 and TRBJ2-7): DGGITQSPKYLFRKEGQNVTLSCEQNLNHDAMYWYRQDPGQGLRLIYYSQIVNDFQKGDIAEGYSVSREKKESFPLTVTSAQKNPTAFYLCASSKTVVPYEQYFGPGTRLTVT.

The chain carries TRBV6-6 and TRBJ2-1, with 7 nucleotides matching TRBD2. Per germline, CDR1 MNHNY and CDR2 SVGAGI (reference sequence). This CDR3 is 13 amino acids long. V trimming: 10 bases; J trimming: 7 bases; junction bases outside the gene matches: 10. CDR3 nucleotide sequence: TGTGCCACGGGAGGCCAGTTGGGGAATGAGCAGTTCTTC. Residues: CATGGQLGNEQFF.